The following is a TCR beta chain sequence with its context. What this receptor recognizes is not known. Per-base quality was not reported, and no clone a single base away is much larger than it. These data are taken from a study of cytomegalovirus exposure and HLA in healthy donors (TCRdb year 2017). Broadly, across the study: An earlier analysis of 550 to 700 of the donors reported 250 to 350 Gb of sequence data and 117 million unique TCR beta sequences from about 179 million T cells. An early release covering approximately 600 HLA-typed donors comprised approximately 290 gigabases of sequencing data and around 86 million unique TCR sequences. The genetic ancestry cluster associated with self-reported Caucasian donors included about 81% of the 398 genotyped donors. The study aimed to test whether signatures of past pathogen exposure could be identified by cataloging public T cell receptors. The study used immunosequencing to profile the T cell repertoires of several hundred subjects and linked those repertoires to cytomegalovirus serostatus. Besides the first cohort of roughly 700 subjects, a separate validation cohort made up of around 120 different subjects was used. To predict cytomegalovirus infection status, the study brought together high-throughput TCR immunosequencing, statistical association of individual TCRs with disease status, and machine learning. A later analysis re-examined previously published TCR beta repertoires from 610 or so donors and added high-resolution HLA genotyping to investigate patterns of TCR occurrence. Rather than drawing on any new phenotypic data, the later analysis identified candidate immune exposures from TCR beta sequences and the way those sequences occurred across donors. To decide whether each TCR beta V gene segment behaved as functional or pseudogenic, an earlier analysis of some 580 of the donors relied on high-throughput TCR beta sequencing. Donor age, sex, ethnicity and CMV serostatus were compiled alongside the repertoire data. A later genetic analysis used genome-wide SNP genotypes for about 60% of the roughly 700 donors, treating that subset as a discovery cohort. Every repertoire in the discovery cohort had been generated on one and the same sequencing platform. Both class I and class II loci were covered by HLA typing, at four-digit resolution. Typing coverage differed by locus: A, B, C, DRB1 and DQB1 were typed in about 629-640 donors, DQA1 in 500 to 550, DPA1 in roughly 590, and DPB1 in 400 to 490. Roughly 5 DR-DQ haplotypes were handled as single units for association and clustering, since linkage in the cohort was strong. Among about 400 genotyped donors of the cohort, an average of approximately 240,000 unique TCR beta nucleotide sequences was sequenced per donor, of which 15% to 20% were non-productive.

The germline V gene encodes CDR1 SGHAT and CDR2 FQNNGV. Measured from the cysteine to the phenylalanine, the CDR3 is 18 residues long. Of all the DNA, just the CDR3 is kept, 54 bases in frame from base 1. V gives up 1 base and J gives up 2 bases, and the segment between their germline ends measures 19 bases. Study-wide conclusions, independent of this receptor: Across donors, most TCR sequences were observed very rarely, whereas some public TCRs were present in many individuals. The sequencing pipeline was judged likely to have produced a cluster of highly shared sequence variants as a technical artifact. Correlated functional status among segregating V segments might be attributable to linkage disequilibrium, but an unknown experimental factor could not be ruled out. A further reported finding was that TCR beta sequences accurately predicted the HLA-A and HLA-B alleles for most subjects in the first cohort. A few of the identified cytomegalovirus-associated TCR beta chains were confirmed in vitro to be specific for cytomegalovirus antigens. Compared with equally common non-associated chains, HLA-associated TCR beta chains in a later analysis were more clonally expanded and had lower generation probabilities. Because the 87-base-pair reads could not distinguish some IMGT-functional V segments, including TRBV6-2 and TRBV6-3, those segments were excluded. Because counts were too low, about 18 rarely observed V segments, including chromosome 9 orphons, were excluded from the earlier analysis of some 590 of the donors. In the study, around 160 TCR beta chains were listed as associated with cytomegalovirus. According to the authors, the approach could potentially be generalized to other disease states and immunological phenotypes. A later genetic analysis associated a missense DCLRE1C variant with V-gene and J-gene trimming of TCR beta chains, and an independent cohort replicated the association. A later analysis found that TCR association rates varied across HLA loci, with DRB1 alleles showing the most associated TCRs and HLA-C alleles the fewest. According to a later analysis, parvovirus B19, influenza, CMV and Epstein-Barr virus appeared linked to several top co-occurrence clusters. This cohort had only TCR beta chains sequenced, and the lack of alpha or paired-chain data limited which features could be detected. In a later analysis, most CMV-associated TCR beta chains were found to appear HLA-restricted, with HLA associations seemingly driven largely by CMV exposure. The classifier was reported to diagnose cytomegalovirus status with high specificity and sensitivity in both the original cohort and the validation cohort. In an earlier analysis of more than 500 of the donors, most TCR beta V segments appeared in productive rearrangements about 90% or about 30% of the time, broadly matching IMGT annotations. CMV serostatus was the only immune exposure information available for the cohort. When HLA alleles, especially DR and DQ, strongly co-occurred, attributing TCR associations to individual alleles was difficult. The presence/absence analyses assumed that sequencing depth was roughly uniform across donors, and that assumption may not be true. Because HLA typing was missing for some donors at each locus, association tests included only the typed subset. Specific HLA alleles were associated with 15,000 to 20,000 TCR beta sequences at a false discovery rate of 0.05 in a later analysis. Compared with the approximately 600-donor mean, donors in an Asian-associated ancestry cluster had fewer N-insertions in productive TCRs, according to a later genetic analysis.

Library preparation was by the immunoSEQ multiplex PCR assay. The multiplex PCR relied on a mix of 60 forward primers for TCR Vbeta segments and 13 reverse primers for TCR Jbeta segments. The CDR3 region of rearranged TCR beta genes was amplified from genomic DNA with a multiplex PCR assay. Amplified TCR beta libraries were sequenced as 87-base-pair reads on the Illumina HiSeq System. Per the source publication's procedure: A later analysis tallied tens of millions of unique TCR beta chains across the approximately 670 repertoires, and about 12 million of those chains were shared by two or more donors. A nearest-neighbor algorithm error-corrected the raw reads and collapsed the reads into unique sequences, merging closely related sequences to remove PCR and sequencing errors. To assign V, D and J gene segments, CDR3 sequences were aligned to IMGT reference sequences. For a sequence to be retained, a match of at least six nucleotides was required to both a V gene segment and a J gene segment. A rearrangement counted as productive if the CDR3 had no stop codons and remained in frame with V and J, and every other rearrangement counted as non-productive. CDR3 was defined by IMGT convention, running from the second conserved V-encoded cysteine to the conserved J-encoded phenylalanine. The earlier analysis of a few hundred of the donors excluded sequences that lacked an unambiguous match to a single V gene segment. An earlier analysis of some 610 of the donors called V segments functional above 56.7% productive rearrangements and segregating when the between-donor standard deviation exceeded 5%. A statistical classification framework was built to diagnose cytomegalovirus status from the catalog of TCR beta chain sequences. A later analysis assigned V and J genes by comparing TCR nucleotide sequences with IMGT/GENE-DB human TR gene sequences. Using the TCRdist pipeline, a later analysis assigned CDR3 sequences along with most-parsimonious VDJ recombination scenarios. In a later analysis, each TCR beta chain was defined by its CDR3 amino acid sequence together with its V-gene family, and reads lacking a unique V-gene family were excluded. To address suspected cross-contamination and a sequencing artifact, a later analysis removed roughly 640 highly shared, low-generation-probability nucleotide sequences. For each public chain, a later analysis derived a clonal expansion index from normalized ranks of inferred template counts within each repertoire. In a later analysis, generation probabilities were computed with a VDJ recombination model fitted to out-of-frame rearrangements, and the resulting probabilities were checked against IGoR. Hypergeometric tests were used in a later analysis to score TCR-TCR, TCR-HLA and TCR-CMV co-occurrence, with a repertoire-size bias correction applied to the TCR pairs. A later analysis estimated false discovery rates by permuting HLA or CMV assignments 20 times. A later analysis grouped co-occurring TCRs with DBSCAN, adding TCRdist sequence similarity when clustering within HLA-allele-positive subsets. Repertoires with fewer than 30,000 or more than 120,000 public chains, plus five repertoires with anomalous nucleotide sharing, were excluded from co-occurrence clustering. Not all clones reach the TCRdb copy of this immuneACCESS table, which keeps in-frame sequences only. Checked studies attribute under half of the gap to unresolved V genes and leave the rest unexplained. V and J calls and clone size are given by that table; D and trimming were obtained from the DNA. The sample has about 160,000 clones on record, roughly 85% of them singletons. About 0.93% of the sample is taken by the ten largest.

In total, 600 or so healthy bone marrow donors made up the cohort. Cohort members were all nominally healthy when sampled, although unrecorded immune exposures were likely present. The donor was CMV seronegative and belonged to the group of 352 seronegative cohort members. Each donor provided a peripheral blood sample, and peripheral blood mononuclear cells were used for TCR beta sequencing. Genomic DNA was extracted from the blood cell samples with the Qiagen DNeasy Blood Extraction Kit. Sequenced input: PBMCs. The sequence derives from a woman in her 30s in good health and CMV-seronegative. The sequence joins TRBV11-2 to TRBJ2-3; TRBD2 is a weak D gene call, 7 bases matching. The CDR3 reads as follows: CASSLVWRGRPATDTQYF. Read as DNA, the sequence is TGTGCCAGCAGCTTAGTATGGCGGGGGCGACCAGCCACAGATACGCAGTATTTT.